This T cell receptor beta chain was sequenced during a study of OX40 agonist ivuxolimab in advanced cancers. Study details: The mean age was roughly 60 years, ranging from 23 to 79, with 65% to 85% of participants male. Study outcomes and limitations: CD8+ T cells showed, on average, more clonal expansion than CD4+ cells. At 0.1 to 3.0 mg/kg, CD4+ and CD8+ blood T cells expanded clonally by week 6.

A word on this clone: Its antigen remains unidentified.

Data came from immunoSEQ multiplex PCR; TCRdb stores just in-frame clones and leaves some out. The repertoire holds 65,000 to 70,000 clones, approximately 93% seen once, with about 0.3% in the top ten. CDR3 length: 17 residues. CDR1 and CDR2 from the germline V gene are SGHDN and FVKESK. Unmatched junction bases numbered 5, after V lost 0 bases and J lost 3 bases. This chain connects TRBV14 to TRBJ2-1; TRBD2 matches 10 bases. The TCR comes from an adult with an advanced solid tumor such as melanoma, head and neck, liver or kidney cancer. The input for sequencing was CD4+ or CD8+ T cells sorted from blood, taken in a trial of the OX40 agonist ivuxolimab. The CDR3 here is CASSQDRLAGVYNEQFF. As DNA, the CDR3 is TGTGCCAGCAGCCAAGATCGGCTAGCGGGAGTCTACAATGAGCAGTTCTTC.